A single sample gave rise to the 27 T cell receptor beta chains below, sequenced in a study of regulatory T cells in long-lasting Graves disease. With iRepertoire HTBI primers and Arm-PCR of CDR3 regions, TCR beta libraries were built. One entry per CDR3 protein results from TCRdb running MiXCR on the multiplex PCR reads. The top ten clones hold 25% to 30% of a sample with roughly 380,000 distinct CDR3 sequences, over 15% of them seen once. This sample's time point: newly diagnosed GD, antithyroid drugs for less than 3 months. Extracted RNA from PBMCs served as the source of the TCR library. This same sample was also part of a study on T cells in Graves' hyperthyroidism and ophthalmopathy.

Specimen: peripheral blood mononuclear cells (PBMCs), collected at new diagnosis, from a patient treated with antithyroid drugs. These receptors all come from a man aged 40-55 years with Graves disease.

This clonotype was picked up many times. This chain uses TRBV7-9 with TRBJ1-3; a weak D match, TRBD1 (5 bases). CDR1 and CDR2 from the germline V gene are SEHNR and FQNEAQ (reference sequence). The CDR3 is 13 residues long. V shed 3 bases and J shed 3 bases, with 6 bases lying between them. CDR3 coding DNA: TGTGCCAGCAGCTTGCAGGGTGGAAACACCATATATTTT. Protein: CASSLQGGNTIYF.

The DNA for the CDR3 is TGTGCCAGCAGTGAAGTGGAGGGGGTCACTGAAGCTTTCTTT. This sequence encodes CASSEVEGVTEAFF. The rearrangement uses TRBV2 and TRBJ1-1, with D possibly TRBD1 on 6 matching bases. The V end was cut by 1 base, the J end by 4 bases, with 10 bases between. Germline V CDR1 and CDR2: SNHLY, FYNNEI. CDR3 length: 14 amino acids. Based on the CDR3 plus reference TRBV2 and TRBJ1-1, the full variable domain is EPEVTQTPSHQVTQMGQEVILRCVPISNHLYFYWYRQILGQKVEFLVSFYNNEISEKSEIFDDQFSVERPDGSNFTLKIRSTKLEDSAMYFCASSEVEGVTEAFFGQGTRLTVV.

This clonotype has just a few counts. A single base separates this from a much larger clone, so it may be a read error. The chain links TRBV4-2 to TRBJ2-7; perhaps D is TRBD1 or TRBD2 (5 bases each). The V gene's germline CDR1 is LGHNA and CDR2 YNFKEQ. The CDR3 has 16 residues. With 1 base removed from V and 2 bases from J, the gap between germline ends came to 15 bases. CDR3 loop: CASSQGGMDIPYEQYF. CDR3 in DNA: TGTGCCAGCAGCCAAGGGGGGATGGACATCCCCTACGAGCAGTACTTC.

This clonotype was counted at least ten times. The chain combines TRBV15 with TRBJ1-1; D gene uncertain. V gave up 0 bases and J gave up 3 bases, with 8 bases separating them. The CDR3 sequence is 14 residues long. The germline V gene has CDR1 LNHNV and CDR2 YYDKDF (reference sequence). The CDR3 DNA sequence: TGTGCCACCAGCAGAGATGCCCGGGACACTGAAGCTTTCTTT. Its protein product is CATSRDARDTEAFF.

This clonotype was picked up one time. With a far larger clone one base away, a read error is the likely cause. The V and J genes are TRBV28 and TRBJ2-3; D not resolved. The assigned J gene may be wrong: the sequence end matches TRBJ2-7 better. The length of the CDR3 is 14 residues. Germline CDR1 is MDHEN and CDR2 is SYDVKM. CDR3 coding DNA: TGTGCCAGCAGACCGGGCCGACCCTCCTACGAGCAGTACTTC. It is translated as CASRPGRPSYEQYF.

There are a few counts of this clonotype. CDR3: CASSAYVNEQFF. CDR3 bases: TGTGCCAGTAGCGCGTATGTGAATGAGCAGTTCTTC. The chain recombines TRBV19 with TRBJ2-1; no clear D. V was cut by 6 bases and J by 7 bases, with 10 bases left in between. Germline V gene data show CDR1 as LNHDA and CDR2 as SQIVND (reference sequence). The CDR3 covers 12 residues.

This clonotype was recorded at least ten times. The V call is TRBV5-1, the J call TRBJ1-1; 7 bases are shared with TRBD1. The CDR3 is 15 amino acids. V was pared by 7 bases and J by 4 bases, with 13 bases of the junction left unmatched. Germline-derived CDR1 and CDR2 are SGHRS and YFSETQ. CDR3 protein: CASYLDQTGRTEAFF. CDR3 sequence (DNA): TGCGCCAGCTACTTGGATCAGACAGGGCGCACTGAAGCTTTCTTT.

This clonotype was recorded at least ten times. The chain joins TRBV6-5 to TRBJ2-7; 7 nucleotides match TRBD2. Germline V gene sequence: CDR1 MNHEY, CDR2 SVGAGI. The V segment lost 0 bases and the J segment 1 base; nucleotides outside the gene matches: 3. The CDR3 extends over 15 amino acids. CDR3 in DNA: TGTGCCAGCAGTTACTCTGCGGGGGAGTCCTACGAGCAGTACTTC. This codes for CASSYSAGESYEQYF.

This clonotype has just a few counts. V is TRBV5-4 and J is TRBJ2-1; D gene ambiguous. Trimming took off 0 bases at V and 4 bases at J, with 11 bases between the two ends. The CDR3 covers 15 residues. The germline V gene has CDR1 SGHNT and CDR2 YYREEE (reference sequence). The CDR3, as DNA: TGTGCCAGCAGCTTGGGACGGACCGATTACAATGAGCAGTTCTTC. Amino acid sequence: CASSLGRTDYNEQFF.

This clonotype has a handful of counts. This chain links TRBV7-9 with TRBJ2-3, with 11 nucleotides matching TRBD2. The V gene's germline CDR1 is SEHNR and CDR2 FQNEAQ (reference sequence). V lost 3 bases and J lost 1; bases outside the gene matches: 3. The CDR3 is 16 amino acids. The CDR3 here is CASSLTTSGGTDTQYF. Written as DNA, the CDR3 is TGTGCCAGCAGCTTGACGACTAGCGGGGGCACAGATACGCAGTATTTT.

This clonotype was counted many times. J is TRBJ1-5 and V is TRBV24-1; 7 bases match TRBD1. The CDR3 consists of 14 residues. Germline V gives CDR1 KGHDR, CDR2 SFDVKD. V lost 3 bases, J lost 3 bases, and 1 base stayed unmatched. The CDR3 reads CATSDTGANQPQHF. In DNA form, the CDR3 reads TGTGCCACCAGTGATACAGGGGCCAATCAGCCCCAGCATTTT.

The chain employs TRBV7-8 and TRBJ1-5; TRBD1 agrees at 7 bases. Unmatched junction bases numbered 8, after V lost 3 bases and J lost 0 bases. Germline loops: CDR1 SGHVS, CDR2 FQNEAQ. The CDR3 runs 17 residues. As DNA, the CDR3 is TGTGCCAGCAGCTTCGGGACAGCTAGGAGTAGCAATCAGCCCCAGCATTTT. This gives the protein CASSFGTARSSNQPQHF.

The table lists this clonotype with a few counts. The chain has TRBV20-1 and TRBJ1-5; D gene uncertain. Germline V lookup: CDR1 DFQATT, CDR2 SNEGSKA (reference sequence). The CDR3 consists of 15 residues. Trimming cost V 5 bases and J 7 bases, with 21 bases left between them. The CDR3 nucleotides are TGCAGTGCTCCCAAACCGGGGAGCGAGGACCAGCCCCAGCATTTT. As protein: CSAPKPGSEDQPQHF.

The gene calls are TRBV4-3 and TRBJ2-7, with D perhaps matching TRBD1 or TRBD2 (5 bases each). CDR1 is LGHNA, CDR2 YSLEER, per germline. The CDR3 has 15 amino acids. V dropped 3 bases and J dropped 0 bases, with 12 bases sitting between them. The CDR3 DNA reads as TGCGCCAGCAGCCAGAGGAGTGGGGGCTCCTACGAGCAGTACTTC. As protein: CASSQRSGGSYEQYF.

This clonotype was counted at least ten times. This chain links TRBV20-1 with TRBJ2-5; 9 bases match TRBD2. The CDR3 length is 15 residues. Germline V gives CDR1 DFQATT, CDR2 SNEGSKA (reference sequence). The junction had 12 bases not matched to a gene; V was cut back by 6 bases and J by 4 bases. The CDR3 region has the DNA TGCAGTGCGGGGAAGAGTAGCGGGGGTGGAGAGACCCAGTACTTC. Translating gives CSAGKSSGGGETQYF.

The rearrangement uses TRBV6-1 and TRBJ1-6; D is undetermined. CDR1 is MNHNS and CDR2 is SASEGT in the germline V gene. Trimming cost V 6 bases and J 12 bases, with 15 bases left between them. The CDR3 loop spans 13 amino acids. CDR3 sequence reads: CASRGSSWGPLHF. CDR3 DNA sequence: TGTGCCAGCAGGGGCTCATCCTGGGGACCCCTCCACTTT.

This clonotype was seen many times. V gene TRBV20-1 combines with J gene TRBJ2-5; a weak D match, TRBD1 (6 bases). This CDR3 spans 14 amino acids. The ends were cut back, 0 bases at V and 2 bases at J, with 10 bases in the middle. Looked up from germline, CDR1 is DFQATT and CDR2 is SNEGSKA (reference sequence). The CDR3 nucleotides read TGCAGTGCTAGAGATGGAGGACAGCAAGAGACCCAGTACTTC. Translation: CSARDGGQQETQYF.

This clonotype was seen ten or more times. This sequence joins TRBV11-3 and TRBJ1-2; D is undetermined. The CDR3 sequence is 14 residues long. Trimming cost V 5 bases and J 5 bases, with 15 bases left between them. The germline gives CDR1 SGHNT, CDR2 YENEEA. The CDR3 DNA follows: TGTGCCAGCAGCCAGACAAATTTCAATTATGGCTACACCTTC. This codes for CASSQTNFNYGYTF.

This clonotype was detected many times. The chain carries TRBV28 and TRBJ1-1; D possibly corresponds to TRBD1 (5 bases). The ends were cut back, 3 bases at V and 4 bases at J, with 15 bases in the middle. This CDR3 comprises 15 residues. In germline, CDR1 is MDHEN, CDR2 SYDVKM. CDR3 sequence: CASSFGGSGSTEAFF. CDR3 coding DNA: TGTGCCAGCAGTTTTGGGGGGAGCGGAAGCACTGAAGCTTTCTTT. Full variable domain (rest looked up from reference TRBV28 and TRBJ1-1): DVKVTQSSRYLVKRTGEKVFLECVQDMDHENMFWYRQDPGLGLRLIYFSYDVKMKEKGDIPEGYSVSREKKERFSLILESASTNQTSMYLCASSFGGSGSTEAFFGQGTRLTVV.

Of note for this clonotype: With a far larger clone one base away, a read error is the likely cause. The genes are TRBV11-2 and TRBJ2-1; 9 positions match TRBD1. This CDR3 has 15 residues. The J segment lost 6 bases and the V segment lost 4 bases, leaving 7 bases of the junction unmatched. The germline CDR1 and CDR2 sequences are SGHAT and FQNNGV. CDR3 region: CASSSGTGNTNEQFF. Here the CDR3 DNA reads TGTGCCAGCAGCTCGGGGACAGGGAACACCAATGAGCAGTTCTTC.

This clonotype has more than one count but fewer than ten. This chain joins TRBV7-2 and TRBJ1-5; maybe TRBD1 (6 bases). With 5 bases removed from V and 5 bases from J, the gap between germline ends came to 19 bases. This CDR3 has 16 amino acids. CDR1 SGHTA and CDR2 FQGNSA come from the germline V gene. CDR3 residues: CASSDPGHGPDQPQHF. The CDR3 nucleotides read TGTGCCAGCAGCGACCCGGGACATGGGCCCGATCAGCCCCAGCATTTT.

This clonotype was found many times. This chain joins TRBV4-3 and TRBJ2-5, with D hard to call. The germline V gene encodes CDR1 LGHNA and CDR2 YSLEER. The CDR3 is 15 residues long. The V end was cut by 0 bases, the J end by 7 bases, with 15 bases between. CDR3 residues: CASSQDRLGSGTQYF. Here the CDR3 DNA reads TGCGCCAGCAGCCAAGATCGATTGGGAAGTGGGACCCAGTACTTC.

The chain carries TRBV20-1 and TRBJ2-1; 10 positions match TRBD1. CDR1 and CDR2 (germline): DFQATT, SNEGSKA (reference sequence). V lost 5 bases, J lost 7 bases, and 8 bases stayed unmatched. This CDR3 contains 14 residues. The chain's CDR3 is CSAVTGGVVNEQFF. CDR3 DNA: TGCAGTGCTGTGACAGGGGGCGTTGTAAATGAGCAGTTCTTC.

The chain uses TRBV20-1 and TRBJ2-2; no clear D gene. The CDR3 sequence is 14 residues long. V was pared by 5 bases and J by 4 bases, with 14 bases between. CDR1 and CDR2 from the germline V gene are DFQATT and SNEGSKA (reference sequence). CDR3 DNA: TGCAGTGCTCGGAAAGGCCCCTCCACCGGGGAGCTGTTTTTT. Its protein product is CSARKGPSTGELFF.

This clonotype was picked up many times. The rearrangement links TRBV7-8 to TRBJ1-5, with D perhaps matching TRBD1 (6 bases). Germline V gene data show CDR1 as SGHVS and CDR2 as FQNEAQ. The V gene lost 4 bases and the J gene lost 0 bases, with 13 bases spanning the gap. The CDR3 extends over 16 amino acids. CDR3 nucleotides: TGTGCCAGCAGCTCCCGCCGAGGGGGTAGCAATCAGCCCCAGCATTTT. This codes for CASSSRRGGSNQPQHF.

This clonotype came up many times. The genes are TRBV10-3 and TRBJ2-7; the match to TRBD2 covers 9 bases. Germline CDR1 reads ENHRY; CDR2 reads SYGVKD. CDR3 size: 15 residues. V was clipped by 0 bases and J by 7 bases; unmatched bases: 7. For the CDR3, the DNA is TGTGCCATCAGTGAGTCGCTAGCGGGGTATAGGGAGCAGTACTTC. Translating it yields CAISESLAGYREQYF.

The V call is TRBV6-9, the J call TRBJ1-2; 10 bases fit TRBD1. Trimming took 3 bases from V and 8 from J; bases not matched to a gene: 6. Germline assignment: CDR1 MNHGY and CDR2 SVAAGI. This CDR3 contains 14 residues. DNA for the CDR3: TGTGCCAGCAGTTACTCCGACAGGGGGCCCGGCTACACCTTC. Translating it yields CASSYSDRGPGYTF.